Following are 22 T cell receptor beta chains from one sample sequenced in a study of blood T cell repertoires in COVID-19. Profiling relied on immunoSEQ multiplex PCR, and the TCRdb table lists in-frame clones only, not all of them. In the table there are roughly 150,000 clones, approximately 79% of which are singletons. Sequencing was performed on PBMCs or T cells enriched from blood (not recorded which). The receptors stem from a woman in her sixties or seventies in a cohort exposed to, infected with or recovered from COVID-19 (not recorded which).

CDR3 sequence (DNA): TGTGCCAGCAGCCAGGGGGGAGGACAGGGCAGCTACACCTTC. This gives the protein CASSQGGGQGSYTF. This chain links TRBV3-1 (or the pseudogene TRBV3-2) with TRBJ1-2; 8 bases are shared with TRBD1. The V gene's germline CDR1 is LGHDT and CDR2 YNNKEL (reference sequence). The trim removed 3 bases at V and 9 bases at J, leaving 9 bases unmatched. The CDR3 is 14 amino acids.

Only one count was recorded for this clone. V and J are TRBV7-8 and TRBJ2-1, with TRBD1 as a possible D gene (5 bases). CDR3 length: 11 amino acids. V was clipped by 2 bases and J by 10 bases, with 6 bases between them. Germline loops: CDR1 SGHVS, CDR2 FQNEAQ. CDR3 loop: CASSLKGEQFF. The CDR3 DNA reads TGTGCCAGCAGCTTAAAGGGGGAGCAGTTCTTC.

V usage is TRBV6-5 and J usage is TRBJ2-5, with 11 bases that match TRBD2. Germline assignment: CDR1 MNHEY and CDR2 SVGAGI. J lost 5 bases, V lost 1 base, and 6 bases had no gene match. The CDR3 consists of 16 residues. CDR3 sequence: CASSYFSGRGDETQYF. CDR3 DNA sequence: TGTGCCAGCAGTTACTTTAGCGGGAGGGGGGACGAGACCCAGTACTTC.

This chain links TRBV2 with TRBJ1-2; 9 nucleotides line up with TRBD1. Germline CDR1 reads SNHLY; CDR2 reads FYNNEI. CDR3 size: 14 residues. Unmatched junction bases numbered 9, after V lost 5 bases and J lost 8 bases. In nucleotides, the CDR3 is TGTGCCAGCAGTACATCCGGGACAGGGTTAGGCTACACCTTC. Protein product: CASSTSGTGLGYTF. The variable domain in full, with the rest retrieved from reference TRBV2 and TRBJ1-2, is EPEVTQTPSHQVTQMGQEVILRCVPISNHLYFYWYRQILGQKVEFLVSFYNNEISEKSEIFDDQFSVERPDGSNFTLKIRSTKLEDSAMYFCASSTSGTGLGYTFGSGTRLTVV.

This clone was counted once. The V call is TRBV24-1, the J call TRBJ2-7; D perhaps matches TRBD1 (7 bases). The CDR3 runs to 15 residues. V shed 4 bases and J shed 5 bases, with 17 bases lying between them. Germline loops: CDR1 KGHDR, CDR2 SFDVKD. CDR3 DNA sequence: TGTGCCACCAGTGACCCAAGCCAGGGGGGCAACGAGCAGTACTTC. Protein sequence: CATSDPSQGGNEQYF.

The chain carries TRBV11-3 and TRBJ1-1; 8 bases are shared with TRBD1. Trimming took 1 base from V and 0 from J; bases not matched to a gene: 7. The germline V gene has CDR1 SGHNT and CDR2 YENEEA. The CDR3 runs to 17 residues. The CDR3 nucleotides are TGTGCCAGCAGCTTAGGTGACAGGGGAAGGGTGAACACTGAAGCTTTCTTT. Protein sequence: CASSLGDRGRVNTEAFF.

In its sample, this clone was seen many times. The chain carries TRBV5-4 and TRBJ2-7; maybe TRBD2 (5 bases). The V gene lost 7 bases and the J gene lost 2 bases, with 13 bases spanning the gap. From germline, CDR1 is SGHNT and CDR2 YYREEE (reference sequence). The CDR3 consists of 13 residues. For the CDR3, the DNA is TGTGCCAGCGGACTGATTGGGGCCTACGAGCAGTACTTC. This gives the protein CASGLIGAYEQYF. The full variable domain, with the rest looked up from reference TRBV5-4 and TRBJ2-7, is ETGVTQSPTHLIKTRGQQVTLRCSSQSGHNTVSWYQQALGQGPQFIFQYYREEENGRGNFPPRFSGLQFPNYSSELNVNALELDDSALYLCASGLIGAYEQYFGPGTRLTVT.

Of note for this clone: The junction does not match germline at one end; this may be a read error. The rearrangement links TRBV28 to TRBJ1-3; weak D call: TRBD1 (5 bases). CDR1 and CDR2 (germline): MDHEN, SYDVKM. The CDR3 spans 14 residues. This CDR3 is CASSLQGSRNTIYF. The CDR3 region has the DNA TGTGCCAGCAGTTTACAGGGCTCTAGAAACACCATATATTTT.

The rearrangement links TRBV12-3 or TRBV12-4 to TRBJ1-1; 10 nucleotides align to TRBD1. The CDR3 loop spans 13 amino acids. Trimming removed 7 bases from V and 11 bases from J; junction bases left unmatched: 10. CDR3: CASTLDRGARAFF. CDR3 in DNA: TGTGCCAGCACCCTGGACAGGGGGGCCCGGGCTTTCTTT.

The chain employs TRBV7-3 and TRBJ2-1, with D unresolved. V lost 2 bases, J lost 0 bases, and 8 bases lay in between. The CDR3 consists of 15 residues. Germline CDR1 and CDR2: SGHTA and FQGTGA. The CDR3 loop is CASSLYHSSYNEQFF. CDR3 sequence (DNA): TGTGCCAGCAGCTTATACCACAGCTCCTACAATGAGCAGTTCTTC.

This clone has a handful of counts. The V call is TRBV29-1, the J call TRBJ2-7; 7 bases fit TRBD1. The germline gives CDR1 SQVTM, CDR2 ANQGSEA. V lost 0 bases, J lost 2 bases, and 4 bases stayed unmatched. The CDR3 totals 14 residues. The CDR3 loop reads CSVEEQGNAYEQYF. CDR3 in DNA: TGCAGCGTTGAAGAACAGGGGAATGCCTACGAGCAGTACTTC.

This clone was seen a single time. The chain has TRBV11-3 and TRBJ2-1, with D possibly being TRBD2 (6 bases). In germline, CDR1 is SGHNT, CDR2 YENEEA. Trimming took off 0 bases at V and 9 bases at J, with 21 bases between the two ends. This CDR3 is 17 amino acids long. The CDR3 here is CASSLDQRRGGFVEQFF. DNA of the CDR3: TGTGCCAGCAGCTTAGATCAAAGGCGGGGAGGTTTCGTTGAGCAGTTCTTC.

V gene TRBV28 combines with J gene TRBJ2-2; perhaps TRBD1 as D (6 bases). Germline V CDR1 and CDR2: MDHEN, SYDVKM. V lost 4 bases, J lost 6 bases, and 15 bases lay in between. The CDR3 runs to 15 residues. The CDR3 coding sequence is TGTGCCAGCAGTTGGGTAGGACAGCGGTCCGGGGAGCTGTTTTTT. It specifies CASSWVGQRSGELFF.

The chain couples TRBV28 to TRBJ2-3; TRBD2 matches at 8 bases. This CDR3 has 14 residues. V lost 4 bases and J lost 5; bases outside the gene matches: 5. CDR1 and CDR2 from the germline V gene are MDHEN and SYDVKM. CDR3 in DNA: TGTGCCAGCAGTTACGGGACTAGTGAAGATACGCAGTATTTT. This sequence encodes CASSYGTSEDTQYF.

This clone was picked up a small number of times. The V gene is TRBV28, the J gene TRBJ2-1; 9 bases align to TRBD2. This CDR3 spans 17 amino acids. Trimming cost V 7 bases and J 14 bases; bases outside gene matches: 24. From germline, CDR1 is MDHEN and CDR2 SYDVKM. The CDR3 DNA reads as TGTGCCAGCATCTCTCTCCGGCTAGCGGGATCTGTAATAGGAAAGTTCTTC. Its protein product is CASISLRLAGSVIGKFF.

The V and J genes are TRBV12-2 and TRBJ2-7; the table calls TRBD1, which could not be checked here. TRBV12-2 is annotated as a pseudogene. CDR3 length equals 11 residues. In nucleotides, the CDR3 is TGTGCAAGGACAGGGGCCTACGAGCAGTACTTC. This codes for CARTGAYEQYF.

V usage is TRBV4-1 and J usage is TRBJ1-3; D gene uncertain. The CDR3 contains 13 residues. Looked up from germline, CDR1 is MGHRA and CDR2 is YSYEKL. Trimming removed 6 bases from V and 3 bases from J, with 9 bases in between. The chain's CDR3 is CASSQNSGNTIYF. CDR3 nucleotide sequence: TGCGCCAGCAGTCAAAACAGTGGAAACACCATATATTTT.

This chain joins TRBV3-1 (or the pseudogene TRBV3-2) and TRBJ1-1; D unresolved. V lost 0 bases and J 11 bases, leaving 13 bases between the germline ends. This CDR3 has 13 residues. CDR1 is LGHDT, CDR2 YNNKEL, per germline (reference sequence). CDR3 nucleotides: TGTGCCAGCAGCCAAGAGGAGAGTCTGCGGGCTTTCTTT. Its protein is CASSQEESLRAFF.

This chain uses TRBV24-1 with TRBJ2-6; D gene uncertain. V lost 5 bases to trimming and J lost 3 bases, with 7 bases between them. Germline V lookup: CDR1 KGHDR, CDR2 SFDVKD. This CDR3 contains 14 residues. The CDR3, as DNA: TGTGCCACCAGTGGTGGCGGTGGGGCCAACGTCCTGACTTTC. Translating it yields CATSGGGGANVLTF.

This clone occurred a few times. This sequence joins TRBV5-5 and TRBJ2-7; D is unresolved. CDR1 is SGHKS, CDR2 YYEKEE, per germline (reference sequence). V was cut by 1 base and J by 3 bases, with 17 bases left in between. The CDR3 runs to 16 residues. The DNA for the CDR3 is TGTGCCAGCAGCTTGTCGCTCGACTTACTTATCTACGAGCAGTACTTC. Protein sequence: CASSLSLDLLIYEQYF.

The V and J genes are TRBV4-2 and TRBJ1-1; weak D call: TRBD1 (5 bases). Germline V gene data show CDR1 as LGHNA and CDR2 as YNFKEQ. The V and J ends lost 1 base and 1 base respectively, with 13 bases between them. The CDR3 extends over 16 amino acids. CDR3 sequence (DNA): TGTGCCAGCAGCCAAGGATTGACAGCGACGAACACTGAAGCTTTCTTT. Its translation is CASSQGLTATNTEAFF.

The chain employs TRBV28 and TRBJ2-5; a possible D gene is TRBD1 (5 bases). This CDR3 comprises 15 residues. Germline values: CDR1 MDHEN, CDR2 SYDVKM. V gave up 8 bases and J gave up 2 bases, with 18 bases separating them. The CDR3 spells CASGAPGRVQETQYF. The DNA for the CDR3 is TGTGCCAGCGGAGCCCCGGGCAGGGTTCAAGAGACCCAGTACTTC. Full variable domain (rest looked up from reference TRBV28 and TRBJ2-5): DVKVTQSSRYLVKRTGEKVFLECVQDMDHENMFWYRQDPGLGLRLIYFSYDVKMKEKGDIPEGYSVSREKKERFSLILESASTNQTSMYLCASGAPGRVQETQYFGPGTRLLVL.